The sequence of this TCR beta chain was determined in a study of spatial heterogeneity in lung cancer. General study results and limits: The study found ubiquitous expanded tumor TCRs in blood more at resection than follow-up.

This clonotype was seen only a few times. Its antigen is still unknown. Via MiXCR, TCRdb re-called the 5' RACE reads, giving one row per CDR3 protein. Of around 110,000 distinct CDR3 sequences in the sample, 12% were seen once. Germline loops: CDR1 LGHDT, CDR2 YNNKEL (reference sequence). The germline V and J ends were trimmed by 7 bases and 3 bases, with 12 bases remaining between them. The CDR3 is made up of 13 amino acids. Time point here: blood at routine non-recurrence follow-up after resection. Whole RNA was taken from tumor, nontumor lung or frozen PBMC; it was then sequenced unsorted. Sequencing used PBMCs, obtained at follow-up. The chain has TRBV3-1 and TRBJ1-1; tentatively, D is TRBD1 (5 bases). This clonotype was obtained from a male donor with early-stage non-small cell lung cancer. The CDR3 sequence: CASTGRGYTEAFF. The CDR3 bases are TGTGCCAGCACCGGGAGGGGATACACTGAAGCTTTCTTT.